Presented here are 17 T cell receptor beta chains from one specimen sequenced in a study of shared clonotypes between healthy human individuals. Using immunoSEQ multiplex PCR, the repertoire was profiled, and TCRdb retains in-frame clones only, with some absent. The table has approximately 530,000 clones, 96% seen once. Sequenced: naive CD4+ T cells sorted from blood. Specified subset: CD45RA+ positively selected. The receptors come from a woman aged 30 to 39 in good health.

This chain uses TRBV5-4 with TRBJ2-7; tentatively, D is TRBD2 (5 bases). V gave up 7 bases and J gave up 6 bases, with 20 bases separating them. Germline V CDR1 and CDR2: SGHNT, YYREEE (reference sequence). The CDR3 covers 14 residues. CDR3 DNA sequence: TGTGCCAGCGCAAAGGACTCCTGGGAATCCGAGCAGTACTTC. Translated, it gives CASAKDSWESEQYF.

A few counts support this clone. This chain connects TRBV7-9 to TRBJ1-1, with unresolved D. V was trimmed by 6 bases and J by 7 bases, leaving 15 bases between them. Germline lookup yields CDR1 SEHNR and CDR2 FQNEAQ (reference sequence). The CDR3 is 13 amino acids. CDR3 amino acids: CASSFDPFGEAFF. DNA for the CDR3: TGTGCCAGCAGTTTCGACCCGTTTGGTGAAGCTTTCTTT.

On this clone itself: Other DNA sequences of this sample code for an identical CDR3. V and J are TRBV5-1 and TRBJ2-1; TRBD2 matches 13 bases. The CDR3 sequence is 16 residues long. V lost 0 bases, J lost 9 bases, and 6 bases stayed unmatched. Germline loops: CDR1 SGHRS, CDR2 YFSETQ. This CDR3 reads CASSLVLAGGRGEQFF. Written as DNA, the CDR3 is TGCGCCAGCAGCTTGGTACTAGCGGGAGGGAGGGGTGAGCAGTTCTTC.

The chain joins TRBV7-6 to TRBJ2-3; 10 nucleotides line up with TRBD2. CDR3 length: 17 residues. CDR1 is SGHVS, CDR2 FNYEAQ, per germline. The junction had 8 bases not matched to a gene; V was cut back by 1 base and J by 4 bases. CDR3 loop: CASSLDVPSGSSDTQYF. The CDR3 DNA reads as TGTGCCAGCAGCTTAGATGTCCCTAGCGGGAGCTCAGATACGCAGTATTTT.

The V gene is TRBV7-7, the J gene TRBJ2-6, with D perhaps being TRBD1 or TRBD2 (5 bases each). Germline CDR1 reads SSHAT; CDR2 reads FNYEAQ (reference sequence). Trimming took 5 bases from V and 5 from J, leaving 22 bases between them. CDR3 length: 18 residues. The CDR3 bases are TGTGCCAGCAGCAACCAGGGAGTGCCACAAAGTCGGGCCAACGTCCTGACTTTC. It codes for CASSNQGVPQSRANVLTF.

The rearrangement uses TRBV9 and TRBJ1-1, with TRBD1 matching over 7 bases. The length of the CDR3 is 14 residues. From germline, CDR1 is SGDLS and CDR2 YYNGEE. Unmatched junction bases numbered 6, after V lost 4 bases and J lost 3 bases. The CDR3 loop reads CASSFTGAYTEAFF. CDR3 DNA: TGTGCCAGCAGCTTCACAGGGGCTTACACTGAAGCTTTCTTT. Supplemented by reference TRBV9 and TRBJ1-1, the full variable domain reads DSGVTQTPKHLITATGQRVTLRCSPRSGDLSVYWYQQSLDQGLQFLIQYYNGEERAKGNILERFSAQQFPDLHSELNLSSLELGDSALYFCASSFTGAYTEAFFGQGTRLTVV.

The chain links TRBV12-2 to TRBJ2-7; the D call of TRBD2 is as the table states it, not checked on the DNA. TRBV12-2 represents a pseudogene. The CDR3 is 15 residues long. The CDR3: CASRLVLADNYEQYF. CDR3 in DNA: TGTGCAAGTCGCTTAGTTCTAGCGGACAACTACGAGCAGTACTTC.

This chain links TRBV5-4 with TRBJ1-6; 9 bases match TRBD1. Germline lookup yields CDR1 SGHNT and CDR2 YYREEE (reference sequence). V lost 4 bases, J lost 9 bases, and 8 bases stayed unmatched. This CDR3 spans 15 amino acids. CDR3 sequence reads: CASSLRTGASSPLHF. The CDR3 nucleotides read TGTGCCAGCAGCCTACGGACAGGGGCGAGTTCACCCCTCCACTTT.

This chain's CDR3 is CASSSTTGGQPQHF. CDR3 in DNA: TGCGCCAGCAGCTCAACTACAGGGGGTCAGCCCCAGCATTTT. This chain joins TRBV5-1 and TRBJ1-5; 8 bases fit TRBD1. This CDR3 is 14 amino acids long. V lost 3 bases to trimming and J lost 6 bases; unmatched junction nucleotides: 5. Looked up from germline, CDR1 is SGHRS and CDR2 is YFSETQ.

CDR3 protein: CASTTGGSGNTIYF. The DNA for the CDR3 is TGTGCCAGCACTACAGGGGGCTCTGGAAACACCATATATTTT. The chain combines TRBV28 with TRBJ1-3, with TRBD1 matching 8 bases. CDR3 length: 14 residues. Germline assignment: CDR1 MDHEN and CDR2 SYDVKM. J was trimmed by 0 bases and V by 7 bases; bases with no gene match: 2.

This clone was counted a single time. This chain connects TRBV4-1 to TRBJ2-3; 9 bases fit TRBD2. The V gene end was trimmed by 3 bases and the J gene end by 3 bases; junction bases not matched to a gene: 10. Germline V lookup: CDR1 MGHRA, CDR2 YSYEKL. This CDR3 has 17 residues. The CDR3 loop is CASSHQNSAGGTDTQYF. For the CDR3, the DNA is TGCGCCAGCAGCCATCAAAACTCAGCGGGAGGTACAGATACGCAGTATTTT.

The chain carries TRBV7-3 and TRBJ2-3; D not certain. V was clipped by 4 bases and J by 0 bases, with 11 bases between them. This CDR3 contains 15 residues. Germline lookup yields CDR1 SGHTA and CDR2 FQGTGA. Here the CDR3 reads CASSSTGTSTDTQYF. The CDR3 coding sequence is TGTGCCAGCAGCTCCACCGGTACAAGCACAGATACGCAGTATTTT. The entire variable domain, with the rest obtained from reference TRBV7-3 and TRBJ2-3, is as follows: GAGVSQTPSNKVTEKGKYVELRCDPISGHTALYWYRQSLGQGPEFLIYFQGTGAADDSGLPNDRFFAVRPEGSVSTLKIQRTERGDSAVYLCASSSTGTSTDTQYFGPGTRLTVL.

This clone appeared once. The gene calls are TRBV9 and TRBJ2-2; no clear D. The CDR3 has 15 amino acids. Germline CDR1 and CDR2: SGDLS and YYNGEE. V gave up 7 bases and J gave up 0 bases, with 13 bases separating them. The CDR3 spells CASARSGANTGELFF. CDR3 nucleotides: TGTGCCAGCGCCCGTAGTGGGGCGAACACCGGGGAGCTGTTTTTT.

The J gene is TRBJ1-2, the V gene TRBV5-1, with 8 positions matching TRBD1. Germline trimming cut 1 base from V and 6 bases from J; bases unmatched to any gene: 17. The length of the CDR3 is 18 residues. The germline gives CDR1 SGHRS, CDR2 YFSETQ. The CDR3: CASSLSESGGPQLHGYTF. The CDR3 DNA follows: TGCGCCAGCAGCTTGTCGGAGTCAGGGGGCCCCCAGTTGCATGGCTACACCTTC.

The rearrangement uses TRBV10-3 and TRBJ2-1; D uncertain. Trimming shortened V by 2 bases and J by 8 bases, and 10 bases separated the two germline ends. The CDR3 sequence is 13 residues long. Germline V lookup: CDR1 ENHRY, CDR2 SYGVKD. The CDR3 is CAISEPSVYEQFF. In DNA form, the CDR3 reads TGTGCCATCAGTGAGCCGAGCGTGTATGAGCAGTTCTTC.

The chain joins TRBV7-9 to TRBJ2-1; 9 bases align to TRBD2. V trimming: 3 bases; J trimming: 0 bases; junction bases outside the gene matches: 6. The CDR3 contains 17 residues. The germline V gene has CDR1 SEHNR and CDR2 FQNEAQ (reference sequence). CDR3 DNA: TGTGCCAGCAGCTTGAATAGCGGGAGCTCCTCCTACAATGAGCAGTTCTTC. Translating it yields CASSLNSGSSSYNEQFF.

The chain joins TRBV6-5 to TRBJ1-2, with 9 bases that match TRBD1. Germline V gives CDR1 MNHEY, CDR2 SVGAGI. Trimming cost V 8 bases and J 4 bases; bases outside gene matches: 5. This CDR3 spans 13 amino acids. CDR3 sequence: CASHRGPFYGYTF. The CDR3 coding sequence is TGTGCCAGCCACAGGGGGCCTTTCTATGGCTACACCTTC.